This TCR beta chain stems from a study of CD8+ T cells in alopecia areata. Treatment denoted: oral pan-JAK inhibitor, 5-10 mg twice daily. RNA was extracted and reverse transcribed into cDNA as the sequencing template. Method: immunoSEQ multiplex PCR; TCRdb's copy keeps in-frame clones and lacks some. The sample yields 95,000 to 100,000 clones, about 64% seen once. The germline V gene has CDR1 MGHDK and CDR2 SYGVNS. CDR3 size: 15 residues. Deletions cut 0 bases from V and 5 bases from J, with 11 bases between. This chain connects TRBV25-1 to TRBJ2-1; a weak D match, TRBD1 (5 bases). Sequenced material: CD8+ T cells sorted from blood, taken at week 4, from a patient treated with tofacitinib. The clonotype originates from a human donor with alopecia areata. The CDR3 DNA reads as TGTGCCAGCAGTGAATATATGGGCAGGGACAATGAGCAGTTCTTC. This translates into CASSEYMGRDNEQFF.